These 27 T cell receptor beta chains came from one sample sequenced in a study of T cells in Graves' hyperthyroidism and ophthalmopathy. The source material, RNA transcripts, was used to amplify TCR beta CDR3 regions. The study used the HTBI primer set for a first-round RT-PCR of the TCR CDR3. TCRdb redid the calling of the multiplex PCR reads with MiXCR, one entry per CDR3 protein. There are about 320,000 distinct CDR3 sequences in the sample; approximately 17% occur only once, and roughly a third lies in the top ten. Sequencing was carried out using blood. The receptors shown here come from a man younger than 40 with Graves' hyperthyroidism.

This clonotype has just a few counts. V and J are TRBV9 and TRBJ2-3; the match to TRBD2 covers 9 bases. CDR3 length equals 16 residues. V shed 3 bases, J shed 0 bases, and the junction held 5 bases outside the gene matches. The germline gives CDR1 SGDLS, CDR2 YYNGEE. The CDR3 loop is CASSAGLAHSTDTQYF. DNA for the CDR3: TGTGCCAGCAGCGCCGGACTAGCGCATAGCACAGATACGCAGTATTTT.

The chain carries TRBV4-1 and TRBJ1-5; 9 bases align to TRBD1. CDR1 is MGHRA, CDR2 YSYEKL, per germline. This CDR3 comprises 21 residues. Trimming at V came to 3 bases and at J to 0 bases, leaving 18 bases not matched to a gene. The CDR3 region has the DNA TGCGCCAGCAGCCACCCAAGGGACAGGGAAGTCGGAGAGGGTAGCAATCAGCCCCAGCATTTT. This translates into CASSHPRDREVGEGSNQPQHF.

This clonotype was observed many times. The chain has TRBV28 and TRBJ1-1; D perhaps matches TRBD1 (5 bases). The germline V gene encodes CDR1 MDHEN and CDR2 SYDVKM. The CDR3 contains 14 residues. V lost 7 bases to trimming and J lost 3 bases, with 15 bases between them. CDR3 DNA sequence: TGTGCCAGCATGCAGGGAAATTTGCACACTGAAGCTTTCTTT. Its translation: CASMQGNLHTEAFF.

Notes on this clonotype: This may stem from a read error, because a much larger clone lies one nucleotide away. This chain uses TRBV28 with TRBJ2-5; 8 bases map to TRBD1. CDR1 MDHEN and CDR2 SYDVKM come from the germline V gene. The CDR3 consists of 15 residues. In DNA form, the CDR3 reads TGTGCCAGCGGGGAGGACAGGGTAAAGCAAGAGACCCAGTGCTTC. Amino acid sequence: CASGEDRVKQETQCF.

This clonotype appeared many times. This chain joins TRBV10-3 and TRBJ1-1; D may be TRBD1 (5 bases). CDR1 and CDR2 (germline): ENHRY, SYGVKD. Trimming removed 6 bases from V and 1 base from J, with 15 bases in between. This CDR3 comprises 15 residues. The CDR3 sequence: CAISATGVGNTEAFF. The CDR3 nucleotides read TGTGCCATCAGCGCCACGGGGGTTGGGAACACTGAAGCTTTCTTT.

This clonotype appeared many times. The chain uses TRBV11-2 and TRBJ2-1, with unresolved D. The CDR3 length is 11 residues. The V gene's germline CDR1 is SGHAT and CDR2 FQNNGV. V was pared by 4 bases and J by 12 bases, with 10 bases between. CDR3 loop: CASSSTFGQFF. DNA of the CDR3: TGTGCCAGCAGCTCGACTTTCGGGCAGTTCTTC.

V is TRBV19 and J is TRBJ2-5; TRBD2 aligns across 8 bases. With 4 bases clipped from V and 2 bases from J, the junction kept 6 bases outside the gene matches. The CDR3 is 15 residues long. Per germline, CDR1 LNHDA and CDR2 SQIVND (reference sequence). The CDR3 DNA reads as TGTGCCAGTAGTAGAATTAGCGGGGTTCAAGAGACCCAGTACTTC. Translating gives CASSRISGVQETQYF.

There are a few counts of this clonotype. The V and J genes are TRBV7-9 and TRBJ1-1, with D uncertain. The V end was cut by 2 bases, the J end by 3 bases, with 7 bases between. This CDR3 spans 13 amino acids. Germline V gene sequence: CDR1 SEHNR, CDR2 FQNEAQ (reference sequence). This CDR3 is CASSLSAYTEAFF. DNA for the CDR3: TGTGCCAGCAGCTTATCGGCCTACACTGAAGCTTTCTTT. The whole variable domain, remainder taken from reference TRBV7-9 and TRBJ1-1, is DTGVSQNPRHKITKRGQNVTFRCDPISEHNRLYWYRQTLGQGPEFLTYFQNEAQLEKSRLLSDRFSAERPKGSFSTLEIQRTEQGDSAMYLCASSLSAYTEAFFGQGTRLTVV.

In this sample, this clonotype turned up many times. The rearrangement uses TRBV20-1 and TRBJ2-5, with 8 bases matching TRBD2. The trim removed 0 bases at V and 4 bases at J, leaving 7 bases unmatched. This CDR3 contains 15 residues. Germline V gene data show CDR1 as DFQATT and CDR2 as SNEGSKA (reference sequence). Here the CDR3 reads CSARDGAGVGETQYF. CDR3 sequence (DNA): TGCAGTGCTAGAGATGGAGCGGGAGTGGGAGAGACCCAGTACTTC.

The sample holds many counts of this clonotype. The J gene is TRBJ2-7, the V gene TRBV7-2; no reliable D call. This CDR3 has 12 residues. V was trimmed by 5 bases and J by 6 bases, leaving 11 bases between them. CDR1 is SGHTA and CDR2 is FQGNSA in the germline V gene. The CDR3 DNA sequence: TGTGCCAGCAGCGATCTTTTAAGCGAGCAGTACTTC. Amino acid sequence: CASSDLLSEQYF.

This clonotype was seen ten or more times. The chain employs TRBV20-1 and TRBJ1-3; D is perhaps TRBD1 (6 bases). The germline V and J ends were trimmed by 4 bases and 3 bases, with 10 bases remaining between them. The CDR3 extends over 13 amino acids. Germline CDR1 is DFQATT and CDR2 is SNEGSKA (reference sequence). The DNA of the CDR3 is TGCAGTGCTACCAGGGGATTTGGAAACACCATATATTTT. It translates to CSATRGFGNTIYF.

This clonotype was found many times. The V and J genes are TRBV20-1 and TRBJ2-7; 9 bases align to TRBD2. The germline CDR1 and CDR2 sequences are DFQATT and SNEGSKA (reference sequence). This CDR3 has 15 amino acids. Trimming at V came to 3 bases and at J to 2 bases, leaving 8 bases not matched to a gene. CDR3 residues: CSARDASGATYEQYF. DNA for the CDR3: TGCAGTGCTAGGGACGCTAGCGGGGCCACCTACGAGCAGTACTTC.

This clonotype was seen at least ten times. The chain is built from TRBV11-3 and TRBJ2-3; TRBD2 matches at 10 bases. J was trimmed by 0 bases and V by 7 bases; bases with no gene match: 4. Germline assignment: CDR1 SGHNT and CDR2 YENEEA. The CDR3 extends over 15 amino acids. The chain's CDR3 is CASIRAGGSTDTQYF. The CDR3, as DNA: TGTGCCAGCATTCGAGCGGGAGGGAGCACAGATACGCAGTATTTT.

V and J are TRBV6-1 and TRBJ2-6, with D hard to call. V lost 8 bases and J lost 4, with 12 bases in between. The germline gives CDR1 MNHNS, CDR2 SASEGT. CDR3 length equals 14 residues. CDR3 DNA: TGTGCCAGCTTCTTCACCTCGGGGGCCAACGTCCTGACTTTC. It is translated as CASFFTSGANVLTF.

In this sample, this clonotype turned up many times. CDR3 residues: CASSQEGYEQYF. CDR3 coding DNA: TGTGCCAGCAGCCAAGAGGGCTACGAGCAGTACTTC. The chain has TRBV3-1 and TRBJ2-7; D is uncertain. Trimming left V 0 bases short and J 3 bases short, with 3 bases between. Germline lookup yields CDR1 LGHDT and CDR2 YNNKEL (reference sequence). The CDR3 spans 12 residues.

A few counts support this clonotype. Here the CDR3 DNA reads TGTGCCAGCACCCTTACCAGGGAGACCCAGTACTTC. The encoded protein is CASTLTRETQYF. This chain joins TRBV7-9 and TRBJ2-5, with unresolved D. Trimming cost V 7 bases and J 5 bases, with 11 bases left between them. CDR3 size: 12 residues. In germline, CDR1 is SEHNR, CDR2 FQNEAQ (reference sequence).

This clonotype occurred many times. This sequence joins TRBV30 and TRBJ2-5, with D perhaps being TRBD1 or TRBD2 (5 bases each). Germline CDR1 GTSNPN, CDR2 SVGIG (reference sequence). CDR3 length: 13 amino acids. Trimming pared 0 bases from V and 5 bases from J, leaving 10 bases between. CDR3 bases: TGTGCCTGGAGTGTACAAGGGACGGAGACCCAGTACTTC. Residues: CAWSVQGTETQYF. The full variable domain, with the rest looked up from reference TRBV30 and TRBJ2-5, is SQTIHQWPATLVQPVGSPLSLECTVEGTSNPNLYWYRQAAGRGLQLLFYSVGIGQISSEVPQNLSASRPQDRQFILSSKKLLLSDSGFYLCAWSVQGTETQYFGPGTRLLVL.

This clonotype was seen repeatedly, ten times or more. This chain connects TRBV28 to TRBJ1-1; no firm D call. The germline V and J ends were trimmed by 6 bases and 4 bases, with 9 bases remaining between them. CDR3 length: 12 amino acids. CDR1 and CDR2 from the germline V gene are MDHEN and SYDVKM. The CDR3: CASRQIGTEAFF. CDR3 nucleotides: TGTGCCAGCAGACAGATTGGCACTGAAGCTTTCTTT.

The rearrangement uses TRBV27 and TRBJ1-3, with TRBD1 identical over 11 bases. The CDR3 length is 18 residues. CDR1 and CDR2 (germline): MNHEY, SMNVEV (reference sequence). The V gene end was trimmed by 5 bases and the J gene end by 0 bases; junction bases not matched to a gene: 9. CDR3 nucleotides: TGTGCCAGCAGTGGAGGACCCGGGACAGGGGGCTCTGGAAACACCATATATTTT. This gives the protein CASSGGPGTGGSGNTIYF.

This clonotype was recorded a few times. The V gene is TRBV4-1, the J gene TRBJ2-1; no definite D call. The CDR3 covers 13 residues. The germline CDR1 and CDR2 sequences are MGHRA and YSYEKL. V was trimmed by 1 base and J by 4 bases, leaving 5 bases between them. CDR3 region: CASSQVEYNEQFF. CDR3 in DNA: TGCGCCAGCAGCCAAGTAGAGTACAATGAGCAGTTCTTC.

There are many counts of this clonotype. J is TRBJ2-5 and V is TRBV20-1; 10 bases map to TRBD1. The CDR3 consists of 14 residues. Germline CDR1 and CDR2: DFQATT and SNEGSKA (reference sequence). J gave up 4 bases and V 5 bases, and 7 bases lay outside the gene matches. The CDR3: CSASRTGGIETQYF. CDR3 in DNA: TGCAGTGCTTCTCGGACAGGGGGAATAGAGACCCAGTACTTC.

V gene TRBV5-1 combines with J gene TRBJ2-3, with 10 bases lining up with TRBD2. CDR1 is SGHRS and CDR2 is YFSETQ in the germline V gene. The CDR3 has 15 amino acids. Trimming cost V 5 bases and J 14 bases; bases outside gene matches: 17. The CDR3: CASRPVAGGHPSWYF. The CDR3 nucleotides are TGCGCCAGCAGACCCGTAGCGGGAGGCCACCCCTCGTGGTATTTT.

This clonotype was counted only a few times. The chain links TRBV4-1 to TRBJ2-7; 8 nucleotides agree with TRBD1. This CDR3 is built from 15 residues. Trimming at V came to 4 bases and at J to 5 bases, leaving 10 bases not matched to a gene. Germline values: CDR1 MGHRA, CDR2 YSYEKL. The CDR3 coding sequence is TGCGCCAGCAGCCCGAATGACAGGGGAACGAACGAGCAGTACTTC. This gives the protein CASSPNDRGTNEQYF.

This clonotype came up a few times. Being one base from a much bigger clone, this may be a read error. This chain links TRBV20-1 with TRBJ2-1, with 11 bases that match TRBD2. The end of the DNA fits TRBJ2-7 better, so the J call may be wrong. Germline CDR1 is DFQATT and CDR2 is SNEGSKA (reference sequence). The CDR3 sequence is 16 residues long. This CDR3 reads CSARDFSGRGYNEQYF. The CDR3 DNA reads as TGCAGTGCTAGAGACTTTAGCGGGAGGGGGTACAATGAGCAGTACTTC.

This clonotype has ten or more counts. The CDR3 loop reads CASSPTGAPPNTGELFF. The CDR3 region has the DNA TGTGCCAGCAGCCCGACCGGGGCCCCGCCCAACACCGGGGAGCTGTTTTTT. This chain links TRBV7-3 with TRBJ2-2; either TRBD1 or TRBD2 may fit D (5 bases each). The CDR3 covers 17 residues. The germline gives CDR1 SGHTA, CDR2 FQGTGA. The germline V and J ends were trimmed by 5 bases and 2 bases, with 18 bases remaining between them. Full variable domain (rest looked up from reference TRBV7-3 and TRBJ2-2): GAGVSQTPSNKVTEKGKYVELRCDPISGHTALYWYRQSLGQGPEFLIYFQGTGAADDSGLPNDRFFAVRPEGSVSTLKIQRTERGDSAVYLCASSPTGAPPNTGELFFGEGSRLTVL.

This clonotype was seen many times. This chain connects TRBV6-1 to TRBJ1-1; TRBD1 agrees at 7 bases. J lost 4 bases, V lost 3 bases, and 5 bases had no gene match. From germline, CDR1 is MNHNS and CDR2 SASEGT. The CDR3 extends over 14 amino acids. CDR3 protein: CASSDTGDSTEAFF. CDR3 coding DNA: TGTGCCAGCAGTGATACAGGGGACAGCACTGAAGCTTTCTTT.

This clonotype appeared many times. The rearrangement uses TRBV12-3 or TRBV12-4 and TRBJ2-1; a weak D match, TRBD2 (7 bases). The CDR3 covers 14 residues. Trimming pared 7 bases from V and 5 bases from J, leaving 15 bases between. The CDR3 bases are TGTGCCAGCAACGGGGGGCGGAGCAACAATGAGCAGTTCTTC. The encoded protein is CASNGGRSNNEQFF.